These 17 T cell receptor beta chains were all obtained from the same sample, sequenced in a study of CD4 T cells in relation to SARS-CoV-2 and coronaviruses. Produced via immunoSEQ multiplex PCR; TCRdb's table is partial and in-frame only. The sample has 20,000 to 25,000 clones; about 73% are singletons. No antigen has been assigned to these receptors. The unexposed donors gave CD4+ T cells in about 2011-2019, prior to COVID-19. The cells were cultured for roughly 11 days before CD4+ T cells were isolated. Sequencing was carried out using CD4+ T cells from PBMCs, cultured in vitro. These receptor sequences come from a human donor in good health.

This clone is classed as medium-sized (0.01 to 0.1%). The chain recombines TRBV6-5 with TRBJ1-5; 9 positions match TRBD1. Trimming took 6 bases from V and 7 from J; bases not matched to a gene: 10. The CDR3 sequence is 15 residues long. Germline V gene data show CDR1 as MNHEY and CDR2 as SVGAGI. The CDR3 reads CASSTTGTGKQPQHF. Written as DNA, the CDR3 is TGTGCCAGCAGCACGACCGGGACAGGGAAACAGCCCCAGCATTTT.

V gene TRBV29-1 combines with J gene TRBJ1-4, with D possibly matching TRBD1 (6 bases). The V gene lost 6 bases and the J gene lost 8 bases, with 13 bases spanning the gap. The length of the CDR3 is 12 residues. CDR1 is SQVTM and CDR2 is ANQGSEA in the germline V gene. CDR3 in amino acids: CSVTGSDEKLFF. CDR3 in DNA: TGCAGCGTAACAGGGTCTGACGAAAAACTGTTTTTT. The variable domain in full, with the rest retrieved from reference TRBV29-1 and TRBJ1-4, is SAVISQKPSRDICQRGTSLTIQCQVDSQVTMMFWYRQQPGQSLTLIATANQGSEATYESGFVIDKFPISRPNLTFSTLTVSNMSPEDSSIYLCSVTGSDEKLFFGSGTQLSVL.

The chain has TRBV6-5 and TRBJ2-1, with D uncertain. The CDR3 totals 15 residues. CDR1 and CDR2 (germline): MNHEY, SVGAGI. Trimming left V 7 bases short and J 8 bases short, with 21 bases between. CDR3 nucleotides: TGTGCCAGCACCGAGACCCTAACGGGTTGGCATGAGCAGTTCTTC. Translation: CASTETLTGWHEQFF.

CDR3 DNA sequence: TGTGCCAGCAGTTTTAAGGGGGCCTCTGAAGCTTTCTTT. Translating gives CASSFKGASEAFF. The rearrangement joins TRBV27 to TRBJ1-1, with TRBD1 matching 7 bases. The CDR3 loop spans 13 amino acids. The V gene's germline CDR1 is MNHEY and CDR2 SMNVEV (reference sequence). J lost 6 bases, V lost 3 bases, and 4 bases had no gene match.

The chain couples TRBV6-5 to TRBJ2-7; 8 nucleotides align to TRBD2. The J segment lost 2 bases and the V segment lost 6 bases, leaving 6 bases of the junction unmatched. This CDR3 has 14 amino acids. Germline CDR1 MNHEY, CDR2 SVGAGI. CDR3: CASRTELAAYEQYF. The CDR3 bases are TGTGCCAGCAGGACGGAACTAGCGGCCTACGAGCAGTACTTC.

The gene calls are TRBV21-1 and TRBJ2-5. TRBV21-1 is listed as a pseudogene. The CDR3 has 13 amino acids. In DNA, the CDR3 is TGTGCCAGCAGCAAAGCGCTCGAAATCATCCAGTACTTC. Protein product: CASSKALEIIQYF.

This sequence joins TRBV11-3 and TRBJ1-6, with D uncertain. This CDR3 is 15 amino acids long. V dropped 2 bases and J dropped 4 bases, with 9 bases sitting between them. CDR1 is SGHNT, CDR2 YENEEA, per germline. The CDR3 protein is CASSLSSRYNSPLHF. The CDR3 region has the DNA TGTGCCAGCAGCTTATCGTCCAGGTATAATTCACCCCTCCACTTT.

V gene TRBV7-9 combines with J gene TRBJ1-1; TRBD1 might be the D (5 bases). This CDR3 comprises 15 residues. Germline CDR1 reads SEHNR; CDR2 reads FQNEAQ (reference sequence). The V and J ends lost 2 bases and 4 bases respectively, with 14 bases between them. The CDR3 spells CASSLSGTGGTEAFF. The CDR3 DNA sequence: TGTGCCAGCAGCTTATCCGGTACCGGGGGCACTGAAGCTTTCTTT.

The chain recombines TRBV30 with TRBJ2-3, with a weak D call TRBD2 (6 bases). CDR1 and CDR2 (germline): GTSNPN, SVGIG (reference sequence). The CDR3 runs to 17 residues. The ends were cut back, 2 bases at V and 3 bases at J, with 21 bases in the middle. CDR3 in amino acids: CAWSRHFGRERTDTQYF. In DNA, the CDR3 is TGTGCCTGGAGTAGGCACTTTGGGCGGGAAAGGACAGATACGCAGTATTTT. The complete variable domain, with remaining parts taken from reference TRBV30 and TRBJ2-3, reads SQTIHQWPATLVQPVGSPLSLECTVEGTSNPNLYWYRQAAGRGLQLLFYSVGIGQISSEVPQNLSASRPQDRQFILSSKKLLLSDSGFYLCAWSRHFGRERTDTQYFGPGTRLTVL.

This chain connects TRBV6-5 to TRBJ2-6; D is ambiguous. V lost 7 bases and J lost 0, with 10 bases in between. This CDR3 spans 15 amino acids. Germline loops: CDR1 MNHEY, CDR2 SVGAGI. CDR3 DNA: TGTGCCAGCATCGATAGACCCTCTGGGGCCAACGTCCTGACTTTC. It translates to CASIDRPSGANVLTF.

The chain couples TRBV7-2 to TRBJ1-2; D ambiguous. From germline, CDR1 is SGHTA and CDR2 FQGNSA. The CDR3 is made up of 15 amino acids. V lost 4 bases and J 4 bases, leaving 16 bases between the germline ends. CDR3 protein: CASSSLGGSSYGYTF. In DNA, the CDR3 is TGTGCCAGCAGCTCCCTCGGTGGCAGCTCCTATGGCTACACCTTC.

The rearrangement uses TRBV7-3 and TRBJ2-1; D possibly corresponds to TRBD2 (6 bases). The V end lost 5 bases, the J end lost 11 bases, and 19 bases lay between the germline ends. There are 14 residues in the CDR3. Germline lookup yields CDR1 SGHTA and CDR2 FQGTGA. CDR3 nucleotide sequence: TGTGCCAGCAGCGCGAACTTTCTAGCGACCCAGCAGTTCTTC. The encoded protein is CASSANFLATQQFF.

The chain recombines TRBV20-1 with TRBJ2-5; D is unresolved. Germline V gene lookup returns CDR1 DFQATT and CDR2 SNEGSKA (reference sequence). The CDR3 sequence is 11 residues long. V lost 0 bases, J lost 5 bases, and 4 bases lay in between. CDR3 sequence: CSARDLETQYF. For the CDR3, the DNA is TGCAGTGCTAGAGATCTGGAGACCCAGTACTTC.

The chain joins TRBV19 to TRBJ1-2, with 7 nucleotides matching TRBD1. The J segment lost 6 bases and the V segment lost 0 bases, leaving 7 bases of the junction unmatched. CDR1 is LNHDA, CDR2 SQIVND, per germline (reference sequence). The CDR3 has 15 residues. CDR3 residues: CASSIDQLGGHGYTF. The CDR3, as DNA: TGTGCCAGTAGTATAGATCAATTAGGGGGCCATGGCTACACCTTC.

The chain uses TRBV5-1 and TRBJ1-3; the D is unclear. Trimming took 4 bases from V and 0 from J, leaving 11 bases between them. Germline V gene lookup returns CDR1 SGHRS and CDR2 YFSETQ. The CDR3 has 15 residues. CDR3 nucleotides: TGCGCCAGCAGCCCCGGTAGGAGCTCTGGAAACACCATATATTTT. Translation: CASSPGRSSGNTIYF.

This clone was observed a few times. V usage is TRBV30 and J usage is TRBJ2-1, with D tentatively TRBD1 (6 bases). The CDR3 is made up of 14 amino acids. Trimming left V 0 bases short and J 15 bases short, with 21 bases between. CDR1 is GTSNPN, CDR2 SVGIG, per germline (reference sequence). This CDR3 is CAWSVTQGSGRRFF. The DNA for the CDR3 is TGTGCCTGGAGTGTAACGCAGGGGAGCGGAAGGCGGTTCTTC.

The V gene is TRBV27, the J gene TRBJ2-1; D is uncertain. CDR1 MNHEY and CDR2 SMNVEV come from the germline V gene (reference sequence). The CDR3 loop spans 11 amino acids. V lost 7 bases to trimming and J lost 5 bases, with 6 bases between them. The CDR3 sequence is CASTWDNEQFF. CDR3 sequence (DNA): TGTGCCAGCACCTGGGACAATGAGCAGTTCTTC.